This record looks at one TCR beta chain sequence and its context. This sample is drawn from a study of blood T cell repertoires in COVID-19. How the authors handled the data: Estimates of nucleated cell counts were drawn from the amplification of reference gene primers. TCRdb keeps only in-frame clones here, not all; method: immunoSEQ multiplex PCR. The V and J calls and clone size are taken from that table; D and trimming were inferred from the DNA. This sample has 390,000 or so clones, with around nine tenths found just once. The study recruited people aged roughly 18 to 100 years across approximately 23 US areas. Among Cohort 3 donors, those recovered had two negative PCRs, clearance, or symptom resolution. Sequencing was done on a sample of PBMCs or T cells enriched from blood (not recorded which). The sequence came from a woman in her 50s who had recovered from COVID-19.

CDR3 region: CSLTRDWRSTDEQFF. Written as DNA, the CDR3 is TGCAGCCTTACCCGGGACTGGCGATCTACGGATGAGCAGTTCTTC. The gene calls are TRBV29-1 and TRBJ2-1; D may be TRBD2 (6 bases). The CDR3 sequence is 15 residues long. The germline V and J ends were trimmed by 8 bases and 8 bases, with 25 bases remaining between them. Germline V CDR1 and CDR2: SQVTM, ANQGSEA.